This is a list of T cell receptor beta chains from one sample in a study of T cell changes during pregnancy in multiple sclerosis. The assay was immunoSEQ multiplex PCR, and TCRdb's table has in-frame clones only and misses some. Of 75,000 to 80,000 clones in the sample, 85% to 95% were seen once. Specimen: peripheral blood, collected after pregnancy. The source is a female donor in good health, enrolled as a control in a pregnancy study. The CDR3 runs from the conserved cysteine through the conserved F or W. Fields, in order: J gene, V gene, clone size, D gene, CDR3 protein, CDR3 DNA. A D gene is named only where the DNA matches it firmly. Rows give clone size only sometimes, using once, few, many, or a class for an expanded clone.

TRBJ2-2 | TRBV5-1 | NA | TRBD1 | CASSLAQGATGELFF | TGCGCCAGCAGCTTGGCGCAGGGGGCTACCGGGGAGCTGTTTTTT
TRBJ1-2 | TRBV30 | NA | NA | CAWSGIQGLGGYTF | TGTGCCTGGAGTGGGATACAGGGATTGGGGGGCTACACCTTC
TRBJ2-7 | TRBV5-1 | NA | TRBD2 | CASRGLAGNGEQYF | TGCGCCAGCAGGGGACTAGCGGGAAACGGTGAGCAGTACTTC
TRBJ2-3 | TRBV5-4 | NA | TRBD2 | CASSHSGGGTDTQYF | TGTGCCAGCAGCCATAGCGGGGGGGGCACAGATACGCAGTATTTT
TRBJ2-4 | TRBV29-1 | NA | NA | CSALEKAKNIQYF | TGCAGCGCCTTAGAGAAAGCCAAAAACATTCAGTACTTC
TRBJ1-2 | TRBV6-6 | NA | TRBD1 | CASGTGNPSYGYTF | TGTGCCAGCGGGACAGGGAACCCTAGTTATGGCTACACCTTC
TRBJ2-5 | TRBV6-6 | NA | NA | CASTYQETQYF | TGTGCCAGCACTTACCAAGAGACCCAGTACTTC
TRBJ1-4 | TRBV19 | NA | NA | CASSIGQLKAGKLFF | TGTGCCAGTAGTATAGGACAGCTAAAAGCCGGAAAACTGTTTTTT
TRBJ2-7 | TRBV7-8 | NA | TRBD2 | CASSFDLSGGAVEQYF | TGTGCCAGCAGCTTCGACCTTAGCGGGGGGGCCGTCGAGCAGTACTTC
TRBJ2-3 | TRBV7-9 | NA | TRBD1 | CASSLNSGTGKARDTQYF | TGTGCCAGCAGCCTGAATTCCGGGACAGGGAAGGCTCGGGATACGCAGTATTTT
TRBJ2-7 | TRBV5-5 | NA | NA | CASSLGGGGEQYF | TGTGCCAGCAGCTTGGGGGGGGGCGGCGAGCAGTACTTC
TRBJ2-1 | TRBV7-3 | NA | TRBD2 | CASSPLAGWGNEQFF | TGTGCCAGCAGCCCACTAGCGGGGTGGGGCAATGAGCAGTTCTTC
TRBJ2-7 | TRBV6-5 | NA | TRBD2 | CASSSERGGPSTQYF | TGTGCCAGCAGTTCCGAGCGGGGAGGGCCTTCTACGCAGTACTTC
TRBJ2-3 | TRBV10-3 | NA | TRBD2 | CAISEWRAGHSTDTQYF | TGTGCCATCAGTGAATGGCGAGCGGGGCATAGCACAGATACGCAGTATTTT
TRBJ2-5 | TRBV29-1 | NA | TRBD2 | CNRLAAQETQYF | TGCAACCGACTAGCGGCACAAGAGACCCAGTACTTC
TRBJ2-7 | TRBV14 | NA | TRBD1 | CASSQDNDRVSAGYYEQYF | TGTGCCAGCAGCCAAGATAATGACAGGGTTTCCGCCGGGTACTACGAGCAGTACTTC
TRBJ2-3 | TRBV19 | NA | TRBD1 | CASSKWRDRAQDTQYF | TGTGCCAGTAGTAAGTGGCGAGACAGGGCCCAAGATACGCAGTATTTT
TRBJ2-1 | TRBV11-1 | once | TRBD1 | CASSLGDRGSYNEQFF | TGTGCCAGCAGCTTGGGGGACAGGGGCTCCTACAATGAGCAGTTCTTC
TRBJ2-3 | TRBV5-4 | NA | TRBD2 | CASSLLSSGNYTQYF | TGTGCCAGCAGCTTGTTGTCTAGCGGAAACTATACGCAGTATTTT
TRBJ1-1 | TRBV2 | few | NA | CASSQWGLGDTEAFF | TGTGCCAGCAGCCAGTGGGGACTGGGGGACACTGAAGCTTTCTTT
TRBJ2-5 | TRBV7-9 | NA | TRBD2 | CASRTSGGQETQYF | TGTGCCAGCAGGACGTCGGGGGGGCAAGAGACCCAGTACTTC
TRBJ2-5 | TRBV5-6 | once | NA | CASSFEAGWGQETQYF | TGTGCCAGCAGCTTTGAGGCAGGGTGGGGTCAAGAGACCCAGTACTTC
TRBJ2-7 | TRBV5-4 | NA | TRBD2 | CASSLGLGEGEQYF | TGTGCCAGCAGCTTGGGCCTAGGGGAGGGCGAGCAGTACTTC
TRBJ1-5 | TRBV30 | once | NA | CAWSVTGSVYSNQPQHF | TGTGCCTGGAGTGTAACCGGGTCAGTCTATAGCAATCAGCCCCAGCATTTT
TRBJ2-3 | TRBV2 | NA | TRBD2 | CASSEILPGLGAGTDTQYF | TGTGCCAGCAGTGAAATTCTTCCCGGACTAGGAGCGGGCACAGATACGCAGTATTTT